The 8 T cell receptor beta chains presented below share a single source sample, sequenced in a study of T-cell memory formation after mild COVID-19. Each CDR3 protein gets one entry after TCRdb re-called the 5' RACE reads with MiXCR. The sample carries hundreds of thousands of distinct CDR3 sequences, approximately 15% recorded once. The sample comprised PBMCs or a T cell subset sorted from them (not recorded which). Source of these receptors: a young man who had mild COVID-19 (a few samples of this study predate the infection). Cell type and time point are not known.

The genes are TRBV6-1 and TRBJ2-2; 11 positions match TRBD1. CDR1 is MNHNS and CDR2 is SASEGT in the germline V gene. The CDR3 is 15 residues long. J gave up 10 bases and V 8 bases, and 12 bases lay outside the gene matches. Here the CDR3 reads CASALDRGRPEELFF. The CDR3, as DNA: TGTGCCAGCGCTTTGGACAGGGGGCGCCCGGAGGAGCTGTTTTTT.

The V and J genes are TRBV6-5 and TRBJ1-1, with a possible D match to TRBD1 (5 bases). The CDR3 totals 12 residues. Germline V lookup: CDR1 MNHEY, CDR2 SVGAGI. Deletions cut 5 bases from V and 3 bases from J, with 7 bases between. CDR3 DNA: TGTGCCAGCAGTACCAGGGACACTGAAGCTTTCTTT. This codes for CASSTRDTEAFF.

The chain is built from TRBV7-9 and TRBJ2-2; no clear D. Germline V gene lookup returns CDR1 SEHNR and CDR2 FQNEAQ (reference sequence). V shed 2 bases and J shed 3 bases, with 13 bases lying between them. The CDR3 is made up of 16 amino acids. CDR3 loop: CASSLIAGIHTGELFF. The CDR3 nucleotides are TGTGCCAGCAGCTTAATCGCAGGCATCCACACCGGGGAGCTGTTTTTT.

In its sample, this clonotype was seen many times. V is TRBV7-3 and J is TRBJ1-1; maybe TRBD1 (6 bases). V was pared by 5 bases and J by 1 base, with 14 bases between. Germline V gene sequence: CDR1 SGHTA, CDR2 FQGTGA. The length of the CDR3 is 15 residues. The CDR3 sequence: CASSPKGDPNTEAFF. Here the CDR3 DNA reads TGTGCCAGCAGCCCGAAGGGGGACCCGAACACTGAAGCTTTCTTT.

The chain is built from TRBV20-1 and TRBJ2-3, with 9 bases matching TRBD2. The CDR3 has 13 residues. CDR1 is DFQATT and CDR2 is SNEGSKA in the germline V gene (reference sequence). V dropped 5 bases and J dropped 3; count of bases not matched to a gene: 3. The CDR3 spells CSASTSGTDTQYF. The CDR3 DNA is TGCAGTGCTTCGACTAGCGGTACAGATACGCAGTATTTT.

The V and J genes are TRBV5-5 and TRBJ2-7; D remains ambiguous. V gave up 5 bases and J gave up 6 bases, with 9 bases separating them. The CDR3 runs to 11 residues. Germline V gene lookup returns CDR1 SGHKS and CDR2 YYEKEE (reference sequence). The chain's CDR3 is CASSFRPEQYV. The CDR3 DNA sequence: TGTGCCAGCAGTTTTAGACCCGAGCAGTACGTC.

This clonotype was counted ten times or more. The chain has TRBV9 and TRBJ2-1; TRBD1 is a possible D gene (5 bases). The V end lost 0 bases, the J end lost 5 bases, and 12 bases lay between the germline ends. The germline V gene has CDR1 SGDLS and CDR2 YYNGEE. CDR3 length equals 15 residues. The CDR3 DNA is TGTGCCAGCAGCGTAGTGGGGTGGGGCGACAATGAGCAGTTCTTC. Encoded protein: CASSVVGWGDNEQFF.

This clonotype was detected only a few times. V is TRBV7-9 and J is TRBJ1-4; D is perhaps TRBD1 (5 bases). CDR1 is SEHNR, CDR2 FQNEAQ, per germline (reference sequence). CDR3 length: 15 amino acids. The V gene lost 1 base and the J gene lost 5 bases, with 11 bases spanning the gap. This CDR3 is CASSLDRTKNEKLFF. The CDR3 DNA follows: TGTGCCAGCAGCTTAGACAGGACGAAAAATGAAAAACTGTTTTTT. Full variable domain (missing parts from reference TRBV7-9 and TRBJ1-4): DTGVSQNPRHKITKRGQNVTFRCDPISEHNRLYWYRQTLGQGPEFLTYFQNEAQLEKSRLLSDRFSAERPKGSFSTLEIQRTEQGDSAMYLCASSLDRTKNEKLFFGSGTQLSVL.